This TCR beta chain was identified in a study of T cells in Graves' hyperthyroidism and ophthalmopathy. TCR beta CDR3 sequences were amplified from RNA transcripts. Primed by the HTBI set, a first-round RT-PCR was run on the TCR CDR3. TCRdb reprocessed the multiplex PCR reads with MiXCR, giving one entry per CDR3 protein. The table has a few hundred thousand distinct CDR3 sequences, 13% to 15% seen once. This clonotype showed up many times. This CDR3 is built from 14 residues. Germline loops: CDR1 WSHSY, CDR2 SAAADI. Trimming cost V 6 bases and J 6 bases; bases outside gene matches: 6. The clonotype originates from a woman aged 18 to 35 with Graves' hyperthyroidism. The chain uses TRBV10-2 and TRBJ2-1, with 9 positions matching TRBD2. The sequenced material came from blood. The CDR3 DNA reads TGCGCCAGCAGAGTGGGACTAGCAGGCAATGAGCAGTTCTTC. As protein: CASRVGLAGNEQFF.